Each of the 12 T cell receptor beta chains below was sequenced from the same sample in a study of T cell changes during pregnancy in multiple sclerosis. Method: immunoSEQ multiplex PCR; TCRdb's copy keeps in-frame clones and lacks some. The profile shows tens of thousands of clones, about nine tenths of them singletons. Sequences were derived from CD4+ T cells from peripheral blood mononuclear cells, sampled after pregnancy. The origin of the receptors is a female donor in good health, enrolled as a control in a pregnancy study.

The chain is built from TRBV4-1 and TRBJ1-5, with 7 bases aligning to TRBD1. This CDR3 region has 17 residues. J lost 7 bases, V lost 0 bases, and 12 bases had no gene match. The V gene's germline CDR1 is MGHRA and CDR2 YSYEKL. The CDR3: CASSQDRGGAYIQPQHF. The CDR3 nucleotides are TGCGCCAGCAGCCAAGATCGAGGGGGCGCTTATATCCAGCCCCAGCATTTT.

V usage is TRBV5-6 and J usage is TRBJ1-4, with D perhaps matching TRBD1 (5 bases). The CDR3 is 15 amino acids. Trimming shortened V by 0 bases and J by 8 bases, and 14 bases separated the two germline ends. Per the germline V gene, CDR1 is SGHDT and CDR2 is YYEEEE. CDR3 region: CASSLVGQGGEKLFF. Written as DNA, the CDR3 is TGTGCCAGCAGCTTGGTGGGGCAAGGCGGAGAAAAACTGTTTTTT.

The J gene is TRBJ2-1, the V gene TRBV6-1; 7 nucleotides line up with TRBD2. This CDR3 comprises 13 residues. Germline V CDR1 and CDR2: MNHNS, SASEGT. V was clipped by 6 bases and J by 7 bases; unmatched bases: 6. The CDR3 sequence is CASRPSGRNEQFF. The CDR3 DNA follows: TGTGCCAGCAGGCCTAGCGGTAGGAATGAGCAGTTCTTC.

The V and J genes are TRBV7-2 and TRBJ2-2, with D tentatively TRBD2 (6 bases). CDR3 length: 16 amino acids. Germline CDR1 SGHTA, CDR2 FQGNSA. V was pared by 5 bases and J by 4 bases, with 17 bases between. CDR3 nucleotide sequence: TGTGCCAGCAGCCTACGGACATTGGGGGGCACCGGGGAGCTGTTTTTT. Amino acids: CASSLRTLGGTGELFF.

This clone was picked up one time. V usage is TRBV7-6 and J usage is TRBJ2-7; 8 bases line up with TRBD2. Germline V gene data show CDR1 as SGHVS and CDR2 as FNYEAQ. The CDR3 loop spans 15 amino acids. V trimming: 0 bases; J trimming: 4 bases; junction bases outside the gene matches: 5. The DNA of the CDR3 is TGTGCCAGCAGCTTAGCACGGGGGGGCCCGTACGAGCAGTACTTC. Its translation: CASSLARGGPYEQYF.

V usage is TRBV15 and J usage is TRBJ1-2; 11 bases fit TRBD1. CDR1 LNHNV and CDR2 YYDKDF come from the germline V gene (reference sequence). Unmatched junction bases numbered 4, after V lost 5 bases and J lost 8 bases. The CDR3 totals 13 residues. CDR3 amino acids: CATSPDRGRGYTF. CDR3 coding DNA: TGTGCCACCAGCCCGGACAGGGGGCGAGGCTACACCTTC.

This chain uses TRBV7-9 with TRBJ2-7, with no clear D. Germline V gene lookup returns CDR1 SEHNR and CDR2 FQNEAQ (reference sequence). V lost 5 bases to trimming and J lost 0 bases, with 14 bases between them. The length of the CDR3 is 15 residues. CDR3 in amino acids: CASSPDWRSSYEQYF. The DNA for the CDR3 is TGTGCCAGCAGCCCCGATTGGCGGAGCTCCTACGAGCAGTACTTC.

This chain links TRBV6-1 with TRBJ2-7, with D perhaps TRBD2 (5 bases). The germline V gene has CDR1 MNHNS and CDR2 SASEGT. The CDR3 loop spans 14 amino acids. The V and J ends lost 4 bases and 2 bases respectively, with 12 bases between them. Here the CDR3 DNA reads TGTGCCAGCAGTGCTCCCGGGAACACCTACGAGCAGTACTTC. The encoded protein is CASSAPGNTYEQYF.

The chain uses TRBV5-1 and TRBJ2-1; 10 bases fit TRBD1. Trimming cost V 4 bases and J 4 bases; bases outside gene matches: 8. The CDR3 totals 16 residues. Germline V lookup: CDR1 SGHRS, CDR2 YFSETQ. DNA for the CDR3: TGCGCCAGCAGCCCGCCCCGGGACAGGGGATACAATGAGCAGTTCTTC. This gives the protein CASSPPRDRGYNEQFF.

The genes are TRBV6-4 and TRBJ2-1; 7 nucleotides match TRBD1. Germline CDR1 reads MRHNA; CDR2 reads SNTAGT. The CDR3 spans 15 residues. V was pared by 4 bases and J by 4 bases, with 7 bases of the junction left unmatched. In DNA, the CDR3 is TGTGCCAGCAGTGCAGAGACAGGGAAGTACAATGAGCAGTTCTTC. As protein: CASSAETGKYNEQFF.

The genes are TRBV19 and TRBJ2-7; 15 bases map to TRBD2. The junction had 12 bases not matched to a gene; V was cut back by 7 bases and J by 2 bases. The CDR3 extends over 18 amino acids. The germline V gene has CDR1 LNHDA and CDR2 SQIVND (reference sequence). The CDR3 sequence is CASTPGTSGRSAPYEQYF. As DNA, the CDR3 is TGTGCCAGTACCCCCGGGACTAGCGGGAGGTCGGCACCCTACGAGCAGTACTTC. Based on the CDR3 plus reference TRBV19 and TRBJ2-7, the full variable domain is DGGITQSPKYLFRKEGQNVTLSCEQNLNHDAMYWYRQDPGQGLRLIYYSQIVNDFQKGDIAEGYSVSREKKESFPLTVTSAQKNPTAFYLCASTPGTSGRSAPYEQYFGPGTRLTVT.

This clone was seen a single time. V is TRBV30 and J is TRBJ1-3, with 9 bases identical to TRBD1. Germline values: CDR1 GTSNPN, CDR2 SVGIG (reference sequence). This CDR3 spans 19 amino acids. The V and J ends lost 2 bases and 2 bases, in that order; junction bases with no gene match: 16. This chain's CDR3 is CAWSPRPLRRQGAGNTIYF. The CDR3 coding sequence is TGTGCCTGGAGTCCACGACCCCTTCGTCGACAGGGGGCTGGAAACACCATATATTTT. The full variable domain, with the rest looked up from reference TRBV30 and TRBJ1-3, is SQTIHQWPATLVQPVGSPLSLECTVEGTSNPNLYWYRQAAGRGLQLLFYSVGIGQISSEVPQNLSASRPQDRQFILSSKKLLLSDSGFYLCAWSPRPLRRQGAGNTIYFGEGSWLTVV.